This is a list of T cell receptor beta chains from one sample in a study of T cell repertoires in ileal Crohn's disease. Method: immunoSEQ multiplex PCR; TCRdb's copy keeps in-frame clones and lacks some. The sample lists roughly 5,500 clones; roughly 74% were seen once. Sequencing used ileal tissue. Receptor source: an adult with Crohn's disease. The CDR3 runs from the conserved cysteine through the conserved F or W. A D gene is named only where the DNA matches it firmly. Expanded clones get a size class; other rows say once, few or many, or leave the size out.

J gene | clone size | V gene | D gene | CDR3 DNA | CDR3 protein
TRBJ2-7 | once | TRBV6-5 | . | TGTGCCAGCAGTCGAGGCACCGGGGACTCCTACGAGCAGTACTTC | CASSRGTGDSYEQYF
TRBJ1-6 | . | TRBV14 | . | TGTGCCAGCAGCCAGCGGGGGGGTAATTCACCCCTCCACTTT | CASSQRGGNSPLHF
TRBJ1-5 | . | TRBV6-1 | . | TGTGCCAGCAGTGGACGGGAGGTTCACTTCAATCAGCCCCAGCATTTT | CASSGREVHFNQPQHF
TRBJ2-7 | . | TRBV5-1 | . | TGCGCCAGCAGCTTCCCCGGGACGGCAGTTACCGACGAGCAGTACTTC | CASSFPGTAVTDEQYF
TRBJ2-3 | . | TRBV7-2 | TRBD2 | TGTGCCAGCAGCTTCTCCAGCGGGGGCTCAGATACGCAGTATTTT | CASSFSSGGSDTQYF
TRBJ2-5 | . | TRBV11-2 | . | TGTGCCAGCAGCTTAGATACCTCCCAGTACTTC | CASSLDTSQYF
TRBJ1-6 | once | TRBV6-4 | . | TGTGCCAGCAGTCCTCGGGATTATAATTCACCCCTCCACTTT | CASSPRDYNSPLHF
TRBJ2-1 | . | TRBV6-6 | TRBD2 | TGTGCCAGCAGTTACGGGACTAGCGGGGACAATGAGCAGTTCTTC | CASSYGTSGDNEQFF
TRBJ1-1 | . | TRBV11-3 | TRBD1 | TGTGCCAGCAGTAATACAGGGGGCACTGAAGCTTTCTTT | CASSNTGGTEAFF
TRBJ1-4 | . | TRBV2 | TRBD1 | TGTGCCAGCAGTGAGGTCAGGGGGTACGAAAAACTGTTTTTT | CASSEVRGYEKLFF
TRBJ2-7 | . | TRBV2 | TRBD1 | TGTGCCAGCAGTGGGGACAGCCTAGAACAGTACTTC | CASSGDSLEQYF
TRBJ2-3 | . | TRBV7-2 | . | TGTGCCAGCAGCTTAGAGGGCGGGGGCTCCCCGTATTTT | CASSLEGGGSPYF
TRBJ1-6 | . | TRBV27 | . | TGTGCCAGCAGCTCCTCCTTCGGAGCCTATAATTCACCCCTCCACTTT | CASSSSFGAYNSPLHF
TRBJ1-3 | . | TRBV28 | TRBD1 | TGTGCCAGCAGTGCTTGGGGACAGGGGGCAGGAGGCGGAAACACCATATATTTT | CASSAWGQGAGGGNTIYF
TRBJ2-7 | . | TRBV7-9 | . | TGTGCCAGCAGCTTAGAGGGTCCGAGTGAGCAGTACTTC | CASSLEGPSEQYF
TRBJ1-5 | . | TRBV6-6 | . | TGTGCCAGCAGTCAACAGGGTCGTAGCAATCAGCCCCAGCATTTT | CASSQQGRSNQPQHF
TRBJ2-7 | . | TRBV7-2 | . | TGTGCCAGCAGCCCCATAGACAGAGTGGTTGGGTACGAGCAGTACTTC | CASSPIDRVVGYEQYF
TRBJ1-1 | . | TRBV11-2 | . | TGTGCCAGCAGGGTACAAGGACATATGAACACTGAAGCTTTCTTT | CASRVQGHMNTEAFF
TRBJ2-5 | . | TRBV9 | . | TGTGCCAGCAGCGTTAGCGGTCGGCAAGAGACCCAGTACTTC | CASSVSGRQETQYF
TRBJ2-7 | . | TRBV10-1 | . | TGCGCCAGCAGTGAGTCGCGCGGGGAGGACTCCTACGAGCAGTACTTC | CASSESRGEDSYEQYF
TRBJ1-4 | . | TRBV5-4 | . | TGTGCCAGCACCCGGGCTGGACCGGGTAATGAAAAACTGTTTTTT | CASTRAGPGNEKLFF
TRBJ2-1 | once | TRBV5-4 | TRBD2 | TGTGCCAGCAGCGTCAGGGAGCGGGGGGGCTTGGAGTTCTTC | CASSVRERGGLEFF
TRBJ2-7 | . | TRBV11-2 | . | TGTGCCAGCAGCGTGGCAGGGTCCCTCTCCTACGAGCAGTACTTC | CASSVAGSLSYEQYF
TRBJ1-2 | . | TRBV7-2 | TRBD1 | TGTGCCAGCAGCTTAGAGCTCAGGGGTGGACAGGGGGGAGGCTACACCTTC | CASSLELRGGQGGGYTF
TRBJ2-7 | . | TRBV6-1 | . | TGTGCCAGCAGTCCCACGGGCCACGAGCAGTACTTC | CASSPTGHEQYF
TRBJ2-3 | . | TRBV5-5 | . | TGTGCCAGCAGCTATAAGGGACTCCCTCCCACAGATACGCAGTATTTT | CASSYKGLPPTDTQYF
TRBJ1-1 | . | TRBV7-3 | TRBD1 | TGTGCCAGCAGCACAAAGGGGGACAGGAACACTGAAGCTTTCTTT | CASSTKGDRNTEAFF
TRBJ2-1 | . | TRBV4-1 | TRBD2 | TGCGCCAGCAGACTGAGCGGGGGGGCCAATGAGCAGTTCTTC | CASRLSGGANEQFF
TRBJ1-3 | . | TRBV18 | TRBD1 | TGTGCCAGCTCAGATTCCGGACAGGGGCGAAACACCATATATTTT | CASSDSGQGRNTIYF
TRBJ1-6 | . | TRBV28 | . | TGTGCCAGCAGCGGGGGGGCGGGTTCACCCCTCCACTTT | CASSGGAGSPLHF
TRBJ1-2 | . | TRBV28 | . | TGTGCCAGCATTCATGGCCAGGGCAGGGTCTATGGCTACACCTTC | CASIHGQGRVYGYTF
TRBJ1-1 | . | TRBV7-9 | TRBD1 | TGTGCCAGCAGCAGCGGACAGGGGTTGGCTGAAGCTTTCTTT | CASSSGQGLAEAFF
TRBJ1-4 | . | TRBV7-9 | . | TGTGCCAGCAGCTTGTCCGTGGCAGCGCTGGAAAAACTGTTTTTT | CASSLSVAALEKLFF
TRBJ1-1 | few | TRBV13 | . | TGTGCCAGCAGCGCCTGGGACCGCGCTGAAGCTTTCTTT | CASSAWDRAEAFF
TRBJ2-7 | . | TRBV28 | TRBD1 | TGTGCCAGCACCTCGTTCCTACAGGGGAAGTACGAGCAGTACTTC | CASTSFLQGKYEQYF
TRBJ2-5 | . | TRBV29-1 | TRBD2 | TGCAGCGTTAGCGGGGGGGCAGAGACCCAGTACTTC | CSVSGGAETQYF
TRBJ2-7 | . | TRBV29-1 | . | TGCAGCGTTGCGGGGGCCAGGAGCTCCTACGAGCAGTACTTC | CSVAGARSSYEQYF
TRBJ2-2 | . | TRBV9 | . | TGTGCCAGCAGCCTTCACACCGGGGAGCTGTTTTTT | CASSLHTGELFF
TRBJ2-2 | . | TRBV15 | . | TGTGCCACCAGCAGAGATAGCGGAGCTAGGACCGGGGAGCTGTTTTTT | CATSRDSGARTGELFF
TRBJ2-1 | . | TRBV7-3 | . | TGTGCCAGCAGCTTAACAACTACCACCTACAATGAGCAGTTCTTC | CASSLTTTTYNEQFF
TRBJ2-7 | few | TRBV7-9 | . | TGTGCCAGCAGCTTAGAGGTTGGTCACGGACGGTACTTC | CASSLEVGHGRYF
TRBJ1-2 | . | TRBV6-4 | TRBD1 | TGTGCCCGCGAACAGGGGGGTAAGTGGTGCTACACCTTC | CAREQGGKWCYTF
TRBJ2-2 | . | TRBV5-1 | TRBD1 | TGCGCCACAGGGACAGGGTCCGGGGAGCTGTTTTTT | CATGTGSGELFF
TRBJ2-1 | . | TRBV2 | TRBD2 | TGTGCCAGCAGTGACTCTAGCGGGGCGGGTAATGAGCAGTTCTTC | CASSDSSGAGNEQFF
TRBJ2-2 | . | TRBV5-1 | TRBD2 | TGCGCCAGCAGGCTAGCGGGGGACTCCACCACCGGGGAGCTGTTTTTT | CASRLAGDSTTGELFF